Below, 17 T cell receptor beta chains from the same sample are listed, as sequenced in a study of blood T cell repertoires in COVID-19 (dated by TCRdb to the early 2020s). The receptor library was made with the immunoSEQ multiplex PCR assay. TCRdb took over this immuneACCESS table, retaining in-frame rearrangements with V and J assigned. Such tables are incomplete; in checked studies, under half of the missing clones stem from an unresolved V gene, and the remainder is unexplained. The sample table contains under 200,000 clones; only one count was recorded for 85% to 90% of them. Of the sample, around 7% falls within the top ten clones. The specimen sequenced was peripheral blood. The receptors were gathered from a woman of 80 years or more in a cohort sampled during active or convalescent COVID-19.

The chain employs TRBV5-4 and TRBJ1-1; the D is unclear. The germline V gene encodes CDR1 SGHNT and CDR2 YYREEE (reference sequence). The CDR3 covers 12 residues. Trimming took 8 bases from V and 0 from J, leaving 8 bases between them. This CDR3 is CASSGVNTEAFF. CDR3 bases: TGTGCCAGTTCAGGCGTGAACACTGAAGCTTTCTTT.

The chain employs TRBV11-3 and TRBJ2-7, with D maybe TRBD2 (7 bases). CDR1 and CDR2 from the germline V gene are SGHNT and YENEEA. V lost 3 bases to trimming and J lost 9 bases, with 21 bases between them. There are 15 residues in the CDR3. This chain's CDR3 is CASSLGGPGGIMQYF. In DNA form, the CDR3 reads TGTGCCAGCAGCTTGGGGGGGCCCGGAGGGATCATGCAGTACTTC.

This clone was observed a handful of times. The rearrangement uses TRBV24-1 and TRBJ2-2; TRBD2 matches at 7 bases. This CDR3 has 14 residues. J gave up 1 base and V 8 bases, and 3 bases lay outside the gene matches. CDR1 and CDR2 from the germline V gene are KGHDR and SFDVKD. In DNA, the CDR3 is TGTGCCACCATGGGAGGGGTGAACACCGGGGAGCTGTTTTTT. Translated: CATMGGVNTGELFF.

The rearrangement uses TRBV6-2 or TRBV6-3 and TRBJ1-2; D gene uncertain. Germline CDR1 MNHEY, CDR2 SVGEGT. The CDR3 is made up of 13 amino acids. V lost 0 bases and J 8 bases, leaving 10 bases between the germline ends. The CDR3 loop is CASSYSEGGGYTF. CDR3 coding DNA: TGTGCCAGCAGTTACTCGGAGGGCGGCGGCTACACCTTC.

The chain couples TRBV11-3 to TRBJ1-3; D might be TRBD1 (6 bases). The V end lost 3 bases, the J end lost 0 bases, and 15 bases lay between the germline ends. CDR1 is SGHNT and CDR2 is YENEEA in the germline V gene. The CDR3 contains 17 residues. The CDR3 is CASSFWTETSSGNTIYF. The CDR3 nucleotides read TGTGCCAGCAGCTTCTGGACAGAAACTAGCTCTGGAAACACCATATATTTT.

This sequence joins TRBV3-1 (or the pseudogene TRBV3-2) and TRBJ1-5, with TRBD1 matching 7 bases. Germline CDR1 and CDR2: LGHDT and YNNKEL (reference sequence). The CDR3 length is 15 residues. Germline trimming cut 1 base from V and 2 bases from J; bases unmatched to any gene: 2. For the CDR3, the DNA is TGTGCCAGCAGCCAAGGGGGGACAGGCAATCAGCCCCAGCATTTT. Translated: CASSQGGTGNQPQHF.

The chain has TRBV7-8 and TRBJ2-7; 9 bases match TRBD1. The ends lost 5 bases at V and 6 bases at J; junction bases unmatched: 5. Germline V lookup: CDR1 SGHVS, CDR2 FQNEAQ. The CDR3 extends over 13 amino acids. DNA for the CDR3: TGTGCCAGCAGCCCAAGGGGACAGGGCGAGCAGTACTTC. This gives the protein CASSPRGQGEQYF.

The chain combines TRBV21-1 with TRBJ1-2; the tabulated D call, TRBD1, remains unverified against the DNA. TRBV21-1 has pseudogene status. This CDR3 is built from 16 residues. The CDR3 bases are TGTGCCAGCAGCAAAGAGGGTAGGGGGCTCTACTATGGCTACACCTTC. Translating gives CASSKEGRGLYYGYTF.

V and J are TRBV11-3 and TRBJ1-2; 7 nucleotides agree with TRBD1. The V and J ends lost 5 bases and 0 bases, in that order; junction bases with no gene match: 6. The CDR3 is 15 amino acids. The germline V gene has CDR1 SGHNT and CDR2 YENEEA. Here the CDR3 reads CASSPGTVSNYGYTF. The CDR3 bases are TGTGCCAGCAGCCCCGGGACAGTGTCTAACTATGGCTACACCTTC.

The CDR3, as DNA: TGTGCCAGCAGCTTAGAGGCAGGGACTGCAACTAATGAAAAACTGTTTTTT. Translation gives CASSLEAGTATNEKLFF. This sequence joins TRBV5-6 and TRBJ1-4; D is perhaps TRBD1 (5 bases). Per the germline V gene, CDR1 is SGHDT and CDR2 is YYEEEE. Trimming took 2 bases from V and 0 from J, leaving 14 bases between them. This CDR3 comprises 17 residues. Based on the CDR3 plus reference TRBV5-6 and TRBJ1-4, the full variable domain is DAGVTQSPTHLIKTRGQQVTLRCSPKSGHDTVSWYQQALGQGPQFIFQYYEEEERQRGNFPDRFSGHQFPNYSSELNVNALLLGDSALYLCASSLEAGTATNEKLFFGSGTQLSVL.

As DNA, the CDR3 is TGTGCCAGCACCAACAACAGGGGATATTCAGAGACCCAGTACTTC. Its translation: CASTNNRGYSETQYF. This chain connects TRBV6-6 to TRBJ2-5; TRBD1 matches at 7 bases. The CDR3 totals 15 residues. CDR1 and CDR2 (germline): MNHNY, SVGAGI (reference sequence). The V and J ends lost 7 bases and 4 bases, in that order; junction bases with no gene match: 12.

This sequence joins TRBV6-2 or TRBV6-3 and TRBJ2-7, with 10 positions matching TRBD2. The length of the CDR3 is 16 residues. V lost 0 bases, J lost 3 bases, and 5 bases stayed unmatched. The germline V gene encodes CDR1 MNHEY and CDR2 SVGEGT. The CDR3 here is CASSYSRTSGVYEQYF. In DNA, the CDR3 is TGTGCCAGCAGTTACTCTAGGACTAGCGGTGTCTACGAGCAGTACTTC.

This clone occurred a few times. The CDR3, as DNA: TGTGCCAGCAGCCAGGACAGGGCCTTTGGGCCCCAGCATTTT. It codes for CASSQDRAFGPQHF. The J gene is TRBJ1-5, the V gene TRBV9; TRBD1 aligns across 8 bases. CDR1 is SGDLS, CDR2 YYNGEE, per germline. The CDR3 covers 14 residues. The ends lost 4 bases at V and 9 bases at J; junction bases unmatched: 9.

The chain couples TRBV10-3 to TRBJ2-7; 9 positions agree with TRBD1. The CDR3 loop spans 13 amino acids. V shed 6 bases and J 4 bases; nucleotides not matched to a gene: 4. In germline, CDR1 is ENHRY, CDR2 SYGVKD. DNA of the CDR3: TGTGCCATCAGCAATGGACAGGGGTACGAGCAGTACGTC. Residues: CAISNGQGYEQYV.

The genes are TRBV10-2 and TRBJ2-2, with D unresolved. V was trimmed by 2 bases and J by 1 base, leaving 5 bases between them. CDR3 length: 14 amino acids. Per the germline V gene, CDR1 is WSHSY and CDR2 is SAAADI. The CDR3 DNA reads TGCGCCAGCAGTGAGACGGGGAACACCGGGGAGCTGTTTTTT. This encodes CASSETGNTGELFF.

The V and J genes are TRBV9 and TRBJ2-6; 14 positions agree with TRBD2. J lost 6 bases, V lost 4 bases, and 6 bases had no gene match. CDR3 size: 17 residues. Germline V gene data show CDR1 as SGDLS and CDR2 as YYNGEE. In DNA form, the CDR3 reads TGTGCCAGCAGCTCGGGACTAGCGGGGGTTCAGGCCAACGTCCTGACTTTC. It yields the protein CASSSGLAGVQANVLTF.

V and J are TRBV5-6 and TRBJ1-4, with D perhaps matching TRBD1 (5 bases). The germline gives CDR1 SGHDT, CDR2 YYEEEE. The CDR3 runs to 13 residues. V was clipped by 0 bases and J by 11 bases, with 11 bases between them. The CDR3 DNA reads TGTGCCAGCAGCTTGGGGACAACTGACAAACTGTTTTTT. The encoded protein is CASSLGTTDKLFF.